Sequencing of this T cell receptor (beta chain) was carried out in a study of cytomegalovirus exposure and HLA in healthy donors. Trimming shortened V by 1 base and J by 8 bases, and 17 bases separated the two germline ends. This CDR3 is built from 15 residues. Germline V gene data show CDR1 as MNHNS and CDR2 as SASEGT. The PCR contained 60 Vbeta and 13 Jbeta primers. Repertoires were generated with immunoSEQ multiplex PCR, while TCRdb's copy carries only in-frame clones and drops some. The repertoire holds about 140,000 clones, around 75% seen once, with roughly 6.6% in the top ten. Sequenced material: PBMCs. The sequence came from a man between 25 and 39 years old in good health and CMV-seronegative. The chain combines TRBV6-1 with TRBJ1-2; tentatively, D is TRBD1 (6 bases). The CDR3 DNA reads TGTGCCAGCAGTGAAGAGGCAGGGGATGGGAAGGGCTACACCTTC. Amino acid sequence: CASSEEAGDGKGYTF.